These 14 T cell receptor beta chains were sequenced from one sample in a study of OX40 agonist ivuxolimab in advanced cancers. Sequencing used immunoSEQ multiplex PCR; TCRdb keeps in-frame clones, though not all of them. Of roughly 92,000 clones in the sample, roughly 89% are singletons; the top ten hold 8% to 9.5%. The sample was CD4+ or CD8+ T cells sorted from blood, taken in a trial of the OX40 agonist ivuxolimab. These receptors all stem from an adult with an advanced solid tumor such as melanoma, head and neck, liver or kidney cancer.

This rearrangement joins TRBV10-3 to TRBJ2-7, with 11 nucleotides matching TRBD1. V lost 4 bases and J lost 3; bases outside the gene matches: 2. Germline V gives CDR1 ENHRY, CDR2 SYGVKD. This CDR3 is built from 14 residues. DNA for the CDR3: TGTGCCATCAGTGGGGGGACAGGGGGCTACGAGCAGTACTTC. Its translation is CAISGGTGGYEQYF.

This chain links TRBV29-1 with TRBJ1-1; perhaps TRBD1 as D (5 bases). With 4 bases removed from V and 4 bases from J, the gap between germline ends came to 13 bases. The V gene's germline CDR1 is SQVTM and CDR2 ANQGSEA. The CDR3 extends over 13 amino acids. CDR3: CSVAGGVRTEAFF. The CDR3 region has the DNA TGCAGCGTTGCGGGGGGAGTGCGCACTGAAGCTTTCTTT.

The chain combines TRBV6-5 with TRBJ2-5; D is ambiguous. V lost 2 bases, J lost 5 bases, and 3 bases lay in between. There are 11 residues in the CDR3. The germline CDR1 and CDR2 sequences are MNHEY and SVGAGI. CDR3 amino acids: CASSYMETQYF. The CDR3 DNA follows: TGTGCCAGCAGTTACATGGAGACCCAGTACTTC.

The chain combines TRBV9 with TRBJ2-2; a weak D match, TRBD1 (8 bases). The CDR3 is 17 amino acids. Per germline, CDR1 SGDLS and CDR2 YYNGEE. With 0 bases removed from V and 6 bases from J, the gap between germline ends came to 18 bases. DNA for the CDR3: TGTGCCAGCAGCGTAGAGATTCACAGGGGGGGACCCGGGGAGCTGTTTTTT. This codes for CASSVEIHRGGPGELFF.

The chain recombines TRBV5-8 with TRBJ2-3, with 8 bases matching TRBD1. The germline V gene encodes CDR1 SGHTS and CDR2 YDEGEE. V lost 3 bases to trimming and J lost 4 bases; unmatched junction nucleotides: 7. CDR3 length equals 15 residues. The CDR3 DNA reads TGTGCCAGCAGCTCCCGGACAGGGAGTGCAGATACGCAGTATTTT. This translates into CASSSRTGSADTQYF.

A remark on this clone: This sample includes further DNA sequences coding for the same CDR3. V usage is TRBV7-9 and J usage is TRBJ1-2; the D gene is possibly TRBD1 (6 bases). V was cut by 8 bases and J by 8 bases, with 24 bases left in between. This CDR3 is 15 amino acids long. The germline gives CDR1 SEHNR, CDR2 FQNEAQ (reference sequence). As DNA, the CDR3 is TGTGCCAGCGGCTCACCCGCGGCGGGGGGGCTAGGCTACACCTTC. It codes for CASGSPAAGGLGYTF.

The gene calls are TRBV29-1 and TRBJ1-2, with 8 positions matching TRBD1. The CDR3 has 13 amino acids. Germline loops: CDR1 SQVTM, CDR2 ANQGSEA. V lost 4 bases, J lost 8 bases, and 9 bases stayed unmatched. CDR3 residues: CSVGGQGAGGYTF. Here the CDR3 DNA reads TGCAGCGTTGGTGGGCAGGGGGCAGGGGGCTACACCTTC.

The chain joins TRBV27 to TRBJ2-1, with D uncertain. The CDR3 is 14 residues long. Germline loops: CDR1 MNHEY, CDR2 SMNVEV (reference sequence). The ends were cut back, 4 bases at V and 8 bases at J, with 15 bases in the middle. The CDR3 loop reads CASSWVGKRDEQFF. CDR3 nucleotides: TGTGCCAGCAGTTGGGTCGGAAAAAGGGATGAGCAGTTCTTC.

This chain uses TRBV11-2 with TRBJ1-2, with a tentative D call TRBD1 (6 bases). V gave up 4 bases and J gave up 7 bases, with 13 bases separating them. CDR1 is SGHAT, CDR2 FQNNGV, per germline. The CDR3 is 13 amino acids. The CDR3 nucleotides are TGTGCCAGCAGCTACCAGGGGTTTCTTGGCTACACCTTC. Its translation: CASSYQGFLGYTF.

The V gene is TRBV27, the J gene TRBJ2-1; D may be TRBD1 (5 bases). V shed 1 base and J shed 4 bases, with 14 bases lying between them. Germline CDR1 is MNHEY and CDR2 is SMNVEV (reference sequence). The CDR3 loop spans 16 amino acids. CDR3 residues: CASSLLGERAYNEQFF. CDR3 DNA: TGTGCCAGCAGTTTATTAGGGGAAAGGGCATACAATGAGCAGTTCTTC.

This rearrangement joins TRBV2 to TRBJ1-1, with a possible D match to TRBD1 (6 bases). Between the trimmed V and J ends, which lost 7 bases and 6 bases, there was a span of 18 bases. The CDR3 sequence is 14 residues long. From germline, CDR1 is SNHLY and CDR2 FYNNEI. CDR3: CASIDDLRGPEAFF. As DNA, the CDR3 is TGTGCCAGCATCGACGACCTCAGGGGTCCTGAAGCTTTCTTT.

This clone has a handful of counts. The rearrangement links TRBV11-1 to TRBJ2-2; D remains unclear. In germline, CDR1 is SGHAT, CDR2 FQDESV (reference sequence). The CDR3 spans 13 residues. Trimming pared 1 base from V and 5 bases from J, leaving 5 bases between. The CDR3 bases are TGTGCCAGCAGCTTAGGGTCTACCGGGGAGCTGTTTTTT. Its protein product is CASSLGSTGELFF.

V and J are TRBV5-1 and TRBJ2-7; 9 nucleotides match TRBD1. The CDR3 is 13 residues long. V lost 4 bases and J lost 4; bases outside the gene matches: 3. Germline V gene lookup returns CDR1 SGHRS and CDR2 YFSETQ. CDR3 DNA sequence: TGCGCCAGCAGCCGGGACAGGGTTTACGAGCAGTACTTC. This sequence encodes CASSRDRVYEQYF.

V usage is TRBV7-3 and J usage is TRBJ2-7; no clear D gene. V lost 8 bases and J 6 bases, leaving 23 bases between the germline ends. This CDR3 has 15 residues. CDR1 and CDR2 (germline): SGHTA, FQGTGA. CDR3 sequence: CASAERRAPFSEQYF. DNA of the CDR3: TGTGCCAGCGCCGAAAGGAGAGCCCCCTTTAGCGAGCAGTACTTC.